This T cell receptor beta chain was documented in a study of T cell responses to AZD1222 COVID-19 vaccine. As regards this clone: Its antigen is not identified.

Repertoires were generated with immunoSEQ multiplex PCR, while TCRdb's copy carries only in-frame clones and drops some. The sample shows some 28,000 clones, around 78% of them seen only once. Study-wide points: Only a handful of AZD1222 recipients tested seropositive at baseline. Donors were largely white British and mainly female; clonal diversity was possibly underestimated.

Germline V gene lookup returns CDR1 LNHDA and CDR2 SQIVND (reference sequence). This CDR3 region has 14 residues. Trimming left V 3 bases short and J 3 bases short, with 11 bases between. The sequence came from an adult in good health. The specimen was peripheral blood, collected on day 0 of AZD1222 vaccination. The chain combines TRBV19 with TRBJ1-1, with D unclear. The CDR3 DNA is TGTGCCAGTAGTATCCGGGGAGGCTACACTGAAGCTTTCTTT. It encodes CASSIRGGYTEAFF.